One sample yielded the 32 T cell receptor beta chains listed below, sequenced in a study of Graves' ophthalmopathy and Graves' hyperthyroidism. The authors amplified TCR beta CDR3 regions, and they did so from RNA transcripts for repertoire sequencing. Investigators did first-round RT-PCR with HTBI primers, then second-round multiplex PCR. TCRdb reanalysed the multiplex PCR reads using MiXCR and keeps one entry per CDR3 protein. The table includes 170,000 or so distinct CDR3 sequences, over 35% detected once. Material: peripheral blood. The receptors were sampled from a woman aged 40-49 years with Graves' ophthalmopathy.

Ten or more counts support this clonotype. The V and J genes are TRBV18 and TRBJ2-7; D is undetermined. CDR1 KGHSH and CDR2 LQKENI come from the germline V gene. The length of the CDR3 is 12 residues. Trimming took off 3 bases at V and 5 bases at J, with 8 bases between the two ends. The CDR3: CASSPTRDEQYF. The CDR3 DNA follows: TGTGCCAGCTCACCCACAAGAGACGAGCAGTACTTC. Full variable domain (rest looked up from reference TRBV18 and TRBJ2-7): NAGVMQNPRHLVRRRGQEARLRCSPMKGHSHVYWYRQLPEEGLKFMVYLQKENIIDESGMPKERFSAEFPKEGPSILRIQQVVRGDSAAYFCASSPTRDEQYFGPGTRLTVT.

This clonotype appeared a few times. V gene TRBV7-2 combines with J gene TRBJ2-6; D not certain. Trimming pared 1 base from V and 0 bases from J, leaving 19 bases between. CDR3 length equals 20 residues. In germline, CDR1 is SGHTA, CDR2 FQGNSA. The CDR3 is CASSLVRALVGSSGANVLTF. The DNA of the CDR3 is TGTGCCAGCAGCTTAGTAAGGGCCCTCGTGGGGTCCTCTGGGGCCAACGTCCTGACTTTC. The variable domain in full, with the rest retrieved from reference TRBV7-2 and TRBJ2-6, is GAGVSQSPSNKVTEKGKDVELRCDPISGHTALYWYRQSLGQGLEFLIYFQGNSAPDKSGLPSDRFSAERTGGSVSTLTIQRTQQEDSAVYLCASSLVRALVGSSGANVLTFGAGSRLTVL.

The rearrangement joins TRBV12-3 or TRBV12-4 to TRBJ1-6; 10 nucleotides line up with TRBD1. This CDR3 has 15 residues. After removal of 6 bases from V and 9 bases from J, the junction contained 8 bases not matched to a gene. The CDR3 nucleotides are TGTGCCAGCAGCCCCGAGACAGGGGGCATTTCACCCCTCCACTTT. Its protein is CASSPETGGISPLHF.

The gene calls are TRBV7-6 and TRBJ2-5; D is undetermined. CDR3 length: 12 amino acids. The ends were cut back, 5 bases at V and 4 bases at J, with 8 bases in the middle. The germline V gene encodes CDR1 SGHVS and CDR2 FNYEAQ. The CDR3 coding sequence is TGTGCCAGCAGCCCGAGGCCAGAGACCCAGTACTTC. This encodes CASSPRPETQYF.

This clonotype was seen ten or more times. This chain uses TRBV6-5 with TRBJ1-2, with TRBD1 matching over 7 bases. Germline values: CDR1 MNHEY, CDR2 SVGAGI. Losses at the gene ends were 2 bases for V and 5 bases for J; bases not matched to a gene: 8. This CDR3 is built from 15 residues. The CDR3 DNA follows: TGTGCCAGCAGTTACCCCGGGACAGAGAGTTATGGCTACACCTTC. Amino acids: CASSYPGTESYGYTF.

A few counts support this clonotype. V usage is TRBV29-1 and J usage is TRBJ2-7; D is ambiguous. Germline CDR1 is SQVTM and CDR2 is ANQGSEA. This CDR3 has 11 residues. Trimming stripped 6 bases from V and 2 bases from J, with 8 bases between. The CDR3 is CSVKTTYEQYF. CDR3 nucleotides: TGCAGCGTGAAGACCACCTACGAGCAGTACTTC.

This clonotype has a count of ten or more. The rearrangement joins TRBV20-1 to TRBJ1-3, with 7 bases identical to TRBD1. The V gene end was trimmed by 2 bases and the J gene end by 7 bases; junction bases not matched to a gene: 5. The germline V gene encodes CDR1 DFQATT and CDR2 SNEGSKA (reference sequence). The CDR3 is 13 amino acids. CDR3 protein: CSARKTGRNTIYF. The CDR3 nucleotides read TGCAGTGCTAGAAAGACAGGGAGGAACACCATATATTTT.

DNA for the CDR3: TGTGCCAGCAGTTCTGGACTAAGTAAGACCTACGAGCAGTACTTC. Protein product: CASSSGLSKTYEQYF. The J gene is TRBJ2-7, the V gene TRBV28, with D possibly matching TRBD2 (6 bases). Trimming pared 4 bases from V and 2 bases from J, leaving 15 bases between. The CDR3 totals 15 residues. The germline gives CDR1 MDHEN, CDR2 SYDVKM. The whole variable domain, remainder taken from reference TRBV28 and TRBJ2-7, is DVKVTQSSRYLVKRTGEKVFLECVQDMDHENMFWYRQDPGLGLRLIYFSYDVKMKEKGDIPEGYSVSREKKERFSLILESASTNQTSMYLCASSSGLSKTYEQYFGPGTRLTVT.

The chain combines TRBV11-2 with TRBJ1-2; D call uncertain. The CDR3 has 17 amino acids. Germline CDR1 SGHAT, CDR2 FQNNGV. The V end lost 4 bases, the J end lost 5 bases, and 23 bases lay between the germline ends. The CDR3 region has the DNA TGTGCCAGCAGCTCCCTCGCGTTTCATCCTTGGTCTTATGGCTACACCTTC. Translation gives CASSSLAFHPWSYGYTF.

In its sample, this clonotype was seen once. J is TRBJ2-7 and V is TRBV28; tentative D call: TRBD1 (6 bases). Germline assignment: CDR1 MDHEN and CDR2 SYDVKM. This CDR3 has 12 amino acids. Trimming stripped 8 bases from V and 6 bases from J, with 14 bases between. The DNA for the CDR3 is TGTGCCAGCCACTCCGGGACACTCGAGCAGTACTTC. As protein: CASHSGTLEQYF. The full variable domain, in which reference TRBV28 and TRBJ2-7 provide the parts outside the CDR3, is DVKVTQSSRYLVKRTGEKVFLECVQDMDHENMFWYRQDPGLGLRLIYFSYDVKMKEKGDIPEGYSVSREKKERFSLILESASTNQTSMYLCASHSGTLEQYFGPGTRLTVT.

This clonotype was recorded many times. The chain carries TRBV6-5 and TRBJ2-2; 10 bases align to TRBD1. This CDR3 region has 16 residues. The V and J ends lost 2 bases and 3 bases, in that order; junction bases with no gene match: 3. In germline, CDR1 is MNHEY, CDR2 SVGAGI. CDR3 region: CASSYRTGGDTGELFF. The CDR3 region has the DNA TGTGCCAGCAGTTACAGGACAGGGGGGGACACCGGGGAGCTGTTTTTT.

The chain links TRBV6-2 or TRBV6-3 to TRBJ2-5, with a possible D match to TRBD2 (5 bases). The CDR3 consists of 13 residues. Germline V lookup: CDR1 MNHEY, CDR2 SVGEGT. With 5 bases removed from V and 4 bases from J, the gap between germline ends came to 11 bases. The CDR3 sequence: CASSKPGVETQYF. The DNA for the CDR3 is TGTGCCAGCAGTAAGCCCGGGGTAGAGACCCAGTACTTC.

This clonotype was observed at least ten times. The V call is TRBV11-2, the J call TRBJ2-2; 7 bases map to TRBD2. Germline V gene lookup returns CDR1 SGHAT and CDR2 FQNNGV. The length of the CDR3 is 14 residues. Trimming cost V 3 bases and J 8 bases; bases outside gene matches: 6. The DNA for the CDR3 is TGTGCCAGCAGCTTGTCCCTAGCGGCGGGGGAGCTGTTTTTT. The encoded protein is CASSLSLAAGELFF.

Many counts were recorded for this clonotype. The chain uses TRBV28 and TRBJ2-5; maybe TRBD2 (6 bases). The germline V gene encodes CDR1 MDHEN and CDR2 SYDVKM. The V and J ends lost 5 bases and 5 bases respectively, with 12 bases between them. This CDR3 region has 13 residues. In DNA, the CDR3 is TGTGCCAGCAGTATGTGGGGGGTCGAGACCCAGTACTTC. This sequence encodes CASSMWGVETQYF.

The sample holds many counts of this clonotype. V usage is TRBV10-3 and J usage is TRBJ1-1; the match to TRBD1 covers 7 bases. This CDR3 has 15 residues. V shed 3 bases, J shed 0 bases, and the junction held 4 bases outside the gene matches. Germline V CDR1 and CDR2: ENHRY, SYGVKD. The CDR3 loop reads CAISDKGALNTEAFF. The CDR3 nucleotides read TGTGCCATCAGTGATAAGGGGGCCCTGAACACTGAAGCTTTCTTT.

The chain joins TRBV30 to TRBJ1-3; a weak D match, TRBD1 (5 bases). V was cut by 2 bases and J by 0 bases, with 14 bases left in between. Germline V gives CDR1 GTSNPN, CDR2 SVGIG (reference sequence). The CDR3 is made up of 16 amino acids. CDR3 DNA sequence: TGTGCCTGGAGTTTAAGACAGACCGGCTCTGGAAACACCATATATTTT. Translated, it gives CAWSLRQTGSGNTIYF.

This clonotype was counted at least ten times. CDR3 sequence reads: CASRRGGETQYF. Here the CDR3 DNA reads TGTGCCAGCAGGCGAGGAGGAGAGACCCAGTACTTC. The chain carries TRBV12-3 or TRBV12-4 and TRBJ2-5; TRBD2 is a possible D gene (5 bases). This CDR3 is built from 12 residues. Trimming pared 6 bases from V and 4 bases from J, leaving 9 bases between.

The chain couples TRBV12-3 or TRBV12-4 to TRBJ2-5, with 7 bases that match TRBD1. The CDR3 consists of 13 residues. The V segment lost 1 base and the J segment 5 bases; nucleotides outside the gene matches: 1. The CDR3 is CASSLVQGETQYF. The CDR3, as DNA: TGTGCCAGCAGTTTAGTACAGGGGGAGACCCAGTACTTC.

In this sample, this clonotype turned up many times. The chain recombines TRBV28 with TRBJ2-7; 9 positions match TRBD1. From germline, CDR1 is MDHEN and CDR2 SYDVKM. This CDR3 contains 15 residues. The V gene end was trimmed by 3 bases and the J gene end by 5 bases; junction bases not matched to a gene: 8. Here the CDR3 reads CASSLAGTGKNEQYF. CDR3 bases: TGTGCCAGCAGTTTGGCCGGGACAGGGAAAAACGAGCAGTACTTC.

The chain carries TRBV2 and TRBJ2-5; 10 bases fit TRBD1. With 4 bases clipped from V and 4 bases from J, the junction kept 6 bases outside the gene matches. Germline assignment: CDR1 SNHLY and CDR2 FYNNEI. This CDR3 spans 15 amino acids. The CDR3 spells CASSGLGTGVETQYF. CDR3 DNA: TGTGCCAGCAGTGGCCTCGGGACAGGGGTAGAGACCCAGTACTTC.

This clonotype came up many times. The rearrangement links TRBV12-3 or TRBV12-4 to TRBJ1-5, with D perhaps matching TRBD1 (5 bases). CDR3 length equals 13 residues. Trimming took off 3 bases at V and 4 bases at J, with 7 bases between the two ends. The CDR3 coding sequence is TGTGCCAGCAGTTTCAGGGAGAATCAGCCCCAGCATTTT. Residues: CASSFRENQPQHF.

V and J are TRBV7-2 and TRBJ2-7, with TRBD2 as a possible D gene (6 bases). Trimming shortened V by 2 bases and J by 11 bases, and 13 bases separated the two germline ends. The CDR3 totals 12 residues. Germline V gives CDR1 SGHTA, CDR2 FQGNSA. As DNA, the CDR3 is TGTGCCAGCAGCTTAAGCGGGTCACAGGAGTACTTC. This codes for CASSLSGSQEYF. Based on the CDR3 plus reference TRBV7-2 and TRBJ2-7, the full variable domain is GAGVSQSPSNKVTEKGKDVELRCDPISGHTALYWYRQSLGQGLEFLIYFQGNSAPDKSGLPSDRFSAERTGGSVSTLTIQRTQQEDSAVYLCASSLSGSQEYFGPGTRLTVT.

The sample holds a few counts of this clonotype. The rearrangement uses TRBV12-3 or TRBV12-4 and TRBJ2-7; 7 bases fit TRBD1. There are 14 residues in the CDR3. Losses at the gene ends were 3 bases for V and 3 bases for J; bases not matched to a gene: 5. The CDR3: CASSFRGSSYEQYF. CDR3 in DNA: TGTGCCAGCAGTTTCAGGGGGTCTAGCTACGAGCAGTACTTC.

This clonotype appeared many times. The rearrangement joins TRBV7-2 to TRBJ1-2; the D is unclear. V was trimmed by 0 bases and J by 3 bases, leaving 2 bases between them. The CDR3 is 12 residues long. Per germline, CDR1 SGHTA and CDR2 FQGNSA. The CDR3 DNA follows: TGTGCCAGCAGCTTAGCTGACTATGGCTACACCTTC. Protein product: CASSLADYGYTF.

The CDR3 sequence is CSALPDFQETQYF. In DNA form, the CDR3 reads TGCAGTGCTCTCCCGGACTTCCAAGAGACCCAGTACTTC. The chain combines TRBV20-1 with TRBJ2-5; D might be TRBD2 (5 bases). V was shortened by 5 bases and J by 1 base, with 11 bases between the two germline ends. The CDR3 is 13 amino acids. Germline loops: CDR1 DFQATT, CDR2 SNEGSKA (reference sequence).

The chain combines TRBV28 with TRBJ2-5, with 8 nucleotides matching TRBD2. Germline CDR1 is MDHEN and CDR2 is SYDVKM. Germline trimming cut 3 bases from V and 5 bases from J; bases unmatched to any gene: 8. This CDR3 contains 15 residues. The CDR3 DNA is TGTGCCAGCAGTTTCAGCCGGGAGCGGGGGGAGACCCAGTACTTC. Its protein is CASSFSRERGETQYF.

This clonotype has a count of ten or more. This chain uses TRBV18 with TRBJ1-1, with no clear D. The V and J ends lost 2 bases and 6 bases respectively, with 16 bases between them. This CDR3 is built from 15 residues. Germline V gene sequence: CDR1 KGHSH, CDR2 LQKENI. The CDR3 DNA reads TGTGCCAGCTCACCATTTGGGGAGACAACTGCTGAAGCTTTCTTT. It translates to CASSPFGETTAEAFF.

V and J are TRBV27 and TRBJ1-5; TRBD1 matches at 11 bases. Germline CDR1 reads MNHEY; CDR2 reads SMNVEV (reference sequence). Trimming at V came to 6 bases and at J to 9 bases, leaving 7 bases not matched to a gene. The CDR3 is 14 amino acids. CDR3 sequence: CASSKPGQGVPQHF. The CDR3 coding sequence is TGTGCCAGCAGCAAACCGGGACAGGGGGTGCCCCAGCATTTT.

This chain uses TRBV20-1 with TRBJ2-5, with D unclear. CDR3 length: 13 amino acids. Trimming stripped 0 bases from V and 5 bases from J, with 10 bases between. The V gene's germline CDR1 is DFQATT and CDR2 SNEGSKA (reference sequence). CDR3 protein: CSARDKWRETQYF. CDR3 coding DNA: TGCAGTGCTAGAGATAAGTGGCGGGAGACCCAGTACTTC.

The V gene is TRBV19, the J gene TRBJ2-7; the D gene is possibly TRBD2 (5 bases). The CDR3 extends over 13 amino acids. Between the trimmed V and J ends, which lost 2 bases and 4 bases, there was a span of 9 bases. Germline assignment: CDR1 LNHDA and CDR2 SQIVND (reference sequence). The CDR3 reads CASSIMGAYEQYF. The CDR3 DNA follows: TGTGCCAGTAGTATAATGGGAGCTTACGAGCAGTACTTC. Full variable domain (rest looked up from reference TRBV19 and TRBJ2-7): DGGITQSPKYLFRKEGQNVTLSCEQNLNHDAMYWYRQDPGQGLRLIYYSQIVNDFQKGDIAEGYSVSREKKESFPLTVTSAQKNPTAFYLCASSIMGAYEQYFGPGTRLTVT.

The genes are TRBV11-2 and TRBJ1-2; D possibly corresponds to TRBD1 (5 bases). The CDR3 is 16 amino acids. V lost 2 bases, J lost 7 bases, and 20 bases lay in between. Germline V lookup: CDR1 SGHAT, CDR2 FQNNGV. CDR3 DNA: TGTGCCAGCAGCTTATTTCACGTCGGGGGGATGGCTGGCTACACCTTC. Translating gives CASSLFHVGGMAGYTF.

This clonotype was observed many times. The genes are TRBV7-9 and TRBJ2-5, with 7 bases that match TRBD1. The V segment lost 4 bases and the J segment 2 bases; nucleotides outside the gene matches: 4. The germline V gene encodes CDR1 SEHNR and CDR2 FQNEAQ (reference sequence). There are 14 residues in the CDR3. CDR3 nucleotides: TGTGCCAGCAGCTCCGGACAGGATCAAGAGACCCAGTACTTC. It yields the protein CASSSGQDQETQYF.